The entry that follows covers one TCR beta chain sequence. Its antigen remains unknown. This record comes from a study of shared clonotypes between healthy human individuals. Data came from immunoSEQ multiplex PCR; TCRdb stores just in-frame clones and leaves some out. The sample lists about half a million clones, more than 65% occurring once. Study-level findings and limits: How much donors shared clonotypes was expected to be affected by sequencing depth. In having few donors, the study represented limited genetic and exposure-history diversity.

Sequencing was done on a sample of PBMCs. The origin of this receptor is a woman aged 40 to 55 in good health. Some clones in this sample may be carry-over from other donors' samples.

CDR3 region: CASSLQGITEAFF. The CDR3 DNA is TGTGCCAGCAGCCTCCAGGGAATCACTGAAGCTTTCTTT. The chain recombines TRBV7-2 with TRBJ1-1; a possible D gene is TRBD1 (5 bases). CDR3 length equals 13 residues. Per germline, CDR1 SGHTA and CDR2 FQGNSA. V was shortened by 5 bases and J by 4 bases, with 11 bases between the two germline ends.